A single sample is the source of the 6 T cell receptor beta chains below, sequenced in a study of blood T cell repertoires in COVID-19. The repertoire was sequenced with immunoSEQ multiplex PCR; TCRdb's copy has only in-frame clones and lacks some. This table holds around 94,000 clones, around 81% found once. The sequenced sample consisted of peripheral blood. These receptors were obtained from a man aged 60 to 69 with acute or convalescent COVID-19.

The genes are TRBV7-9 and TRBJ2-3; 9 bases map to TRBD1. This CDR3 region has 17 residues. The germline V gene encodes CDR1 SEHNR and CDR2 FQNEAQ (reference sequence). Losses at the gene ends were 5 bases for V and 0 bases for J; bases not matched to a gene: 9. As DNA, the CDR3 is TGTGCCAGCAGCCCTTGGGACAGGGCTACTAGCACAGATACGCAGTATTTT. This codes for CASSPWDRATSTDTQYF.

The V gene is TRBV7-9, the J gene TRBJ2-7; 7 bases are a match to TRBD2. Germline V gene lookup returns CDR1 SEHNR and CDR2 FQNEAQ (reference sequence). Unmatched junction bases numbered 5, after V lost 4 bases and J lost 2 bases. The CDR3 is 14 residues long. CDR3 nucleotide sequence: TGTGCCAGCAGCTGGGGAGGGGCTACCTACGAGCAGTACTTC. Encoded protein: CASSWGGATYEQYF. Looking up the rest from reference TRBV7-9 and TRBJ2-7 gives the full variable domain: DTGVSQNPRHKITKRGQNVTFRCDPISEHNRLYWYRQTLGQGPEFLTYFQNEAQLEKSRLLSDRFSAERPKGSFSTLEIQRTEQGDSAMYLCASSWGGATYEQYFGPGTRLTVT.

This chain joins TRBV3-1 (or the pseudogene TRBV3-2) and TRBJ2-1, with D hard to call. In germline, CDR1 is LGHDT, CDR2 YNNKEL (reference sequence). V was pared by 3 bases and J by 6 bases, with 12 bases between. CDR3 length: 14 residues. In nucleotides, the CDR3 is TGTGCCAGCAGCCAGTCGGCTAGTCCCAATGAGCAGTTCTTC. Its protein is CASSQSASPNEQFF.

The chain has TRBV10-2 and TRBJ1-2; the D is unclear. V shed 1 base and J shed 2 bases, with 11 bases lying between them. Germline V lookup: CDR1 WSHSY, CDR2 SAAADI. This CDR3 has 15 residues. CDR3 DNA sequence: TGCGCCAGCAGTGAGTGGGCTTCACCAAACTATGGCTACACCTTC. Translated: CASSEWASPNYGYTF.

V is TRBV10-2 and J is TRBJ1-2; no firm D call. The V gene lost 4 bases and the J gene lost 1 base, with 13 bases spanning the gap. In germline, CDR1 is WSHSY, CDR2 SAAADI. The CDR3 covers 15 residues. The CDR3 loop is CASSGKAGSNYGYTF. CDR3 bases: TGCGCCAGCAGTGGTAAGGCGGGCAGTAACTATGGCTACACCTTC.

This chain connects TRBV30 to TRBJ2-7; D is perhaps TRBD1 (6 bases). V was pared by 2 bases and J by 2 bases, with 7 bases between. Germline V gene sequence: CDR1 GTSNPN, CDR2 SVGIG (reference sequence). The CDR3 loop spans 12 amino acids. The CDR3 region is CAWSQGTYEQYF. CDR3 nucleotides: TGTGCCTGGAGTCAGGGGACCTACGAGCAGTACTTC.